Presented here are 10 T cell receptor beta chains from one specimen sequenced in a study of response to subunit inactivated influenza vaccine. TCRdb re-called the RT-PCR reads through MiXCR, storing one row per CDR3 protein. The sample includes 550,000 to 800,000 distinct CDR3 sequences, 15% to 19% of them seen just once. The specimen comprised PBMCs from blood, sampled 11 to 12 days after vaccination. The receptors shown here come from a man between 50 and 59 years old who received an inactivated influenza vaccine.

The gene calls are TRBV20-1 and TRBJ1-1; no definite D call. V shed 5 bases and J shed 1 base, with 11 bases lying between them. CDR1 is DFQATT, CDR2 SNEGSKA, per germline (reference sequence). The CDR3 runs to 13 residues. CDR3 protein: CSAAHRENTEAFF. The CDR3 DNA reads TGCAGTGCTGCCCATAGAGAGAACACTGAAGCTTTCTTT.

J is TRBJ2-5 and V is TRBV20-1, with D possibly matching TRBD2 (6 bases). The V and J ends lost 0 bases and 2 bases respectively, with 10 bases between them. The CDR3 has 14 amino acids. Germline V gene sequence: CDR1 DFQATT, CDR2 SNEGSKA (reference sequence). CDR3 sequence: CSARDLGLQETQYF. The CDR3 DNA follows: TGCAGTGCTAGAGATTTGGGACTTCAAGAGACCCAGTACTTC.

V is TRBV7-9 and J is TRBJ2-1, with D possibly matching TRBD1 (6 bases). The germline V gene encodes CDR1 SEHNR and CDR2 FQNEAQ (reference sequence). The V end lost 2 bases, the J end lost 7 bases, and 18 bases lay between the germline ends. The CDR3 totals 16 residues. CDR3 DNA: TGTGCCAGCAGCTTAACGACCTCAACAGGGCGAAATGAGCAGTTCTTC. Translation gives CASSLTTSTGRNEQFF.

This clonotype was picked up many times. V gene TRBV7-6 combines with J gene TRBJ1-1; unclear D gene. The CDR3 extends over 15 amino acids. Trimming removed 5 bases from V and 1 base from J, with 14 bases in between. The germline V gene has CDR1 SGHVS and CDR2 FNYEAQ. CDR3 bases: TGTGCCAGCAGCCGTTGGAGGGAGGGGAACACTGAAGCTTTCTTT. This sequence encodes CASSRWREGNTEAFF.

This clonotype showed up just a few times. In DNA, the CDR3 is TGCAGTGCTAGGCCAGGGAGAGCCTCCTACGAGCAGTACTTC. It translates to CSARPGRASYEQYF. The chain uses TRBV20-1 and TRBJ2-7; the D gene could be TRBD1 or TRBD2 (5 bases each). Trimming shortened V by 3 bases and J by 0 bases, and 12 bases separated the two germline ends. The CDR3 loop spans 14 amino acids. CDR1 and CDR2 from the germline V gene are DFQATT and SNEGSKA (reference sequence).

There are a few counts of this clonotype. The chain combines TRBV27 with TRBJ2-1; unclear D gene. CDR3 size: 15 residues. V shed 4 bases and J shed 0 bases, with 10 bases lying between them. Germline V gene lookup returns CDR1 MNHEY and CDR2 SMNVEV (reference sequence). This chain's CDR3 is CASSSDIFSYNEQFF. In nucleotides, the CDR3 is TGTGCCAGCAGTTCCGACATTTTCTCCTACAATGAGCAGTTCTTC.

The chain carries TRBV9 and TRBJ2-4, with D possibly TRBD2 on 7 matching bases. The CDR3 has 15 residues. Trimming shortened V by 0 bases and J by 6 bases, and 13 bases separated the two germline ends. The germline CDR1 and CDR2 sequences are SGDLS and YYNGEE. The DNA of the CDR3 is TGTGCCAGCAGCGTAGGGGGGGGCTATGGAAACATTCAGTACTTC. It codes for CASSVGGGYGNIQYF.

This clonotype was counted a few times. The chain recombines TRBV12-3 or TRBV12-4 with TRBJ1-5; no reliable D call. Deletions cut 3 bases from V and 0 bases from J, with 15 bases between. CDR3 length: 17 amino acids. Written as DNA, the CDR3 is TGTGCCAGCAGTTTTCAGGCGAGGGCTGCTAGCAATCAGCCCCAGCATTTT. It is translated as CASSFQARAASNQPQHF.

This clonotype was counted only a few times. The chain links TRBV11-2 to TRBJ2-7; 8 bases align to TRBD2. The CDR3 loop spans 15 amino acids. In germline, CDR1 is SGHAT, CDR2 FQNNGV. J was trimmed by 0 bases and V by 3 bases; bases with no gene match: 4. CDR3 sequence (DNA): TGTGCCAGCAGCTTGGAGAGCGGGGGCTCCTACGAGCAGTACTTC. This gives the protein CASSLESGGSYEQYF.

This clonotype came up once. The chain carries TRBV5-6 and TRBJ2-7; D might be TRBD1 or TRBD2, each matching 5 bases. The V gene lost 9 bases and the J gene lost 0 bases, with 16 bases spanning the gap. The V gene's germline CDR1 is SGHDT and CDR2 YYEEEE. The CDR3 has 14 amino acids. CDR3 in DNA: TGTGCCATGGGCCCGGGGCTCCCCTCCTACGAGCAGTACTTC. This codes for CAMGPGLPSYEQYF.